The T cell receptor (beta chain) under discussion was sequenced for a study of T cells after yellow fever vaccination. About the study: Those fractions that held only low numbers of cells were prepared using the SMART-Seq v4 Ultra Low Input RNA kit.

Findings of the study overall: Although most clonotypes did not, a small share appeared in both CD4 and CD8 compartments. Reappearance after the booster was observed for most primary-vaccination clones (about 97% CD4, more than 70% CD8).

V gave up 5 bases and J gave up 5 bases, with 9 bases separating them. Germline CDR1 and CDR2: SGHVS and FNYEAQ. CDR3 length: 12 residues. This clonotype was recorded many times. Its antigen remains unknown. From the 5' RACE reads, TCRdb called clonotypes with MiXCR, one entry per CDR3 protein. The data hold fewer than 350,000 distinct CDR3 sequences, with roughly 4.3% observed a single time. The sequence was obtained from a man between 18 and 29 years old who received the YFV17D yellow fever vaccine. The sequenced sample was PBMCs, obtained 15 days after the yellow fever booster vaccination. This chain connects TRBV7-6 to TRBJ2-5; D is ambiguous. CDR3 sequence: CASSRSRETQYF. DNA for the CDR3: TGTGCCAGCAGCCGTAGCCGCGAGACCCAGTACTTC.